Presented here are 3 T cell receptor beta chains from one specimen sequenced in a study of blood T cell repertoires in COVID-19. Libraries were prepared by immunoSEQ multiplex PCR; TCRdb keeps only in-frame clonotypes and omits some of them. Of roughly 98,000 clones listed, less than 85% are singletons. The material sequenced was peripheral blood. The source of these receptors is a man between 70 and 80 years old with active or convalescent COVID-19.

The V call is TRBV5-1, the J call TRBJ2-5; D is perhaps TRBD2 (5 bases). Trimming removed 2 bases at V and 2 bases at J, with 10 bases between. CDR1 and CDR2 (germline): SGHRS, YFSETQ. This CDR3 has 14 amino acids. The CDR3 DNA reads as TGCGCCAGCAGCTTAAGGACTCTACAAGAGACCCAGTACTTC. This sequence encodes CASSLRTLQETQYF.

J is TRBJ2-7 and V is TRBV13; TRBD2 agrees at 11 bases. J gave up 3 bases and V 5 bases, and 3 bases lay outside the gene matches. CDR1 and CDR2 (germline): PRHDT, FYEKMQ (reference sequence). This CDR3 spans 14 amino acids. The CDR3 region is CASSPGLAGYEQYF. In DNA, the CDR3 is TGTGCCAGCAGCCCAGGACTAGCGGGCTACGAGCAGTACTTC.

The chain is built from TRBV13 and TRBJ1-2; D gene uncertain. The CDR3 has 14 amino acids. The V gene lost 7 bases and the J gene lost 5 bases, with 17 bases spanning the gap. Germline V gene lookup returns CDR1 PRHDT and CDR2 FYEKMQ (reference sequence). CDR3 loop: CASTLGSGSYGYTF. In nucleotides, the CDR3 is TGTGCCAGCACCCTCGGTTCCGGGAGTTATGGCTACACCTTC. Together with reference TRBV13 and TRBJ1-2, the CDR3 gives the full variable domain: AAGVIQSPRHLIKEKRETATLKCYPIPRHDTVYWYQQGPGQDPQFLISFYEKMQSDKGSIPDRFSAQQFSDYHSELNMSSLELGDSALYFCASTLGSGSYGYTFGSGTRLTVV.